The source of this TCR beta chain is a study of blood T cell repertoires in COVID-19. Study information: Sources were T cells, B-cell-depleted T cells, or PBMCs; the material itself was cDNA or gDNA.

The ends lost 4 bases at V and 7 bases at J; junction bases unmatched: 5. The CDR3 sequence is 13 residues long. Germline V CDR1 and CDR2: SGHNT, YENEEA. The method was immunoSEQ multiplex PCR; TCRdb's version includes in-frame clones alone and lacks a portion of them. The table has approximately 58,000 clones, 75% to 80% seen once. The specimen sequenced was peripheral blood. The chain combines TRBV11-3 with TRBJ2-7, with 9 positions matching TRBD2. The origin of this receptor is a man aged 65 to 79 with active or convalescent COVID-19. CDR3 sequence (DNA): TGTGCCAGCAGCTCCATAGCGGGGGTTGAGCAGTACTTC. It codes for CASSSIAGVEQYF. Full variable domain (missing parts from reference TRBV11-3 and TRBJ2-7): EAGVVQSPRYKIIEKKQPVAFWCNPISGHNTLYWYLQNLGQGPELLIRYENEEAVDDSQLPKDRFSAERLKGVDSTLKIQPAELGDSAVYLCASSSIAGVEQYFGPGTRLTVT.